The 21 T cell receptor beta chains below come from one sample, sequenced in a study of regulatory T cells in long-lasting Graves disease (dated by TCRdb to 2020 to 2022). Library preparation employed multiplex PCR. Sequencing took place on an Illumina HiSeq 4000. TCR beta libraries were built with iRepertoire HTBI primers and Arm-PCR amplification of CDR3 regions. The raw public reads went through TCRdb reprocessing: fastp at Q25, MiXCR clone calling, in-frame beta chains kept. CDR3 protein sequences are deduplicated, and each keeps its most common genes and DNA. Within this sample are 420,000 or so distinct CDR3 sequences, with 15% to 20% of them counted one time only. Together, the top ten hold under 30% of the sample. The sample's time point label is to be understood as: newly diagnosed GD, antithyroid drugs for less than 3 months. RNA was extracted from PBMCs in TRIzol for both TCR sequencing and RNA sequencing.

This sample also belongs to another study, concerning T cells in Graves' hyperthyroidism and ophthalmopathy.

The source was peripheral blood mononuclear cells (PBMCs), collected at new diagnosis, from a patient treated with antithyroid drugs. Receptors were obtained from a woman between 18 and 29 years old with Graves disease. Donor details come from another sample of the same person, matched by shared clones.

Ten or more counts support this clonotype. The chain employs TRBV28 and TRBJ2-3; 7 nucleotides line up with TRBD1. V gave up 4 bases and J gave up 2 bases; unmatched junction bases: 6. Germline lookup yields CDR1 MDHEN and CDR2 SYDVKM. The CDR3 length is 15 residues. CDR3 nucleotide sequence: TGTGCCAGCAGTTCCGACAGGGACAACACAGATACGCAGTATTTT. Its protein is CASSSDRDNTDTQYF.

This clonotype was observed many times. The J gene is TRBJ2-7, the V gene TRBV2; TRBD2 matches 11 bases. V shed 6 bases, J shed 3 bases, and the junction held 4 bases outside the gene matches. CDR3 length equals 14 residues. Germline CDR1 reads SNHLY; CDR2 reads FYNNEI. Here the CDR3 DNA reads TGTGCCAGCAGAGTAGCGGGAGGGAACTACGAGCAGTACTTC. Translated: CASRVAGGNYEQYF.

V and J are TRBV12-3 or TRBV12-4 and TRBJ2-1; maybe TRBD2 (6 bases). The CDR3 consists of 14 residues. V gave up 5 bases and J gave up 6 bases, with 14 bases separating them. As DNA, the CDR3 is TGTGCCAGCAGTCGTGTCGGAGGGCCCAATGAGCAGTTCTTC. Protein product: CASSRVGGPNEQFF.

This clonotype was detected many times. The chain carries TRBV7-6 and TRBJ2-1, with unresolved D. V lost 1 base and J 4 bases, leaving 8 bases between the germline ends. The CDR3 totals 14 residues. Germline loops: CDR1 SGHVS, CDR2 FNYEAQ. CDR3 coding DNA: TGTGCCAGCAGCTTAGTCGAGACTTACAATGAGCAGTTCTTC. This codes for CASSLVETYNEQFF. The full variable domain, with the rest looked up from reference TRBV7-6 and TRBJ2-1, is GAGVSQSPRYKVTKRGQDVALRCDPISGHVSLYWYRQALGQGPEFLTYFNYEAQQDKSGLPNDRFSAERPEGSISTLTIQRTEQRDSAMYRCASSLVETYNEQFFGPGTRLTVL.

Many counts were recorded for this clonotype. This chain joins TRBV27 and TRBJ2-1; 10 bases map to TRBD2. With V trimmed by 5 bases and J by 12 bases, 4 bases remained unmatched. The CDR3 totals 12 residues. CDR1 is MNHEY and CDR2 is SMNVEV in the germline V gene (reference sequence). The CDR3 spells CASSTSGVVQFF. CDR3 DNA sequence: TGTGCCAGCAGTACTAGCGGGGTAGTGCAGTTCTTC.

There are a few counts of this clonotype. The chain combines TRBV27 with TRBJ1-1, with TRBD1 as a possible D gene (5 bases). The CDR3 covers 14 residues. The germline V and J ends were trimmed by 6 bases and 1 base, with 12 bases remaining between them. Per germline, CDR1 MNHEY and CDR2 SMNVEV (reference sequence). The CDR3 sequence: CASRLEGSNTEAFF. The CDR3 DNA reads TGTGCCAGCAGGCTCGAGGGGTCGAACACTGAAGCTTTCTTT.

About this clonotype itself: This sequence may be a read error, since a much larger clone differs from it by one base. The V call is TRBV20-1, the J call TRBJ2-5; 9 bases match TRBD2. The V segment lost 6 bases and the J segment 11 bases; nucleotides outside the gene matches: 22. Germline CDR1 and CDR2: DFQATT and SNEGSKA (reference sequence). The CDR3 runs to 16 residues. The CDR3 sequence: CSAKTRSGSSYNEQYF. The CDR3 DNA follows: TGCAGTGCAAAAACCCGTAGCGGGAGCTCCTACAATGAGCAGTACTTC.

In its sample, this clonotype was seen a few times. V usage is TRBV29-1 and J usage is TRBJ1-2; tentatively, D is TRBD1 (6 bases). The V and J ends lost 4 bases and 8 bases respectively, with 20 bases between them. Germline V gene data show CDR1 as SQVTM and CDR2 as ANQGSEA. The CDR3 has 14 amino acids. The CDR3 region is CSVGSTSDSGGYTF. The CDR3 bases are TGCAGCGTTGGGTCGACTTCGGACAGCGGCGGCTACACCTTC.

This clonotype was counted only a few times. The chain is built from TRBV28 and TRBJ2-5; D gene uncertain. Per the germline V gene, CDR1 is MDHEN and CDR2 is SYDVKM. The CDR3 sequence is 10 residues long. The germline V and J ends were trimmed by 8 bases and 5 bases, with 6 bases remaining between them. CDR3 coding DNA: TGTGCCAGCGGATTGGAGACCCAGTACTTC. Protein product: CASGLETQYF.

This clonotype was counted ten times or more. The rearrangement links TRBV29-1 to TRBJ2-1, with D perhaps TRBD1 or TRBD2 (5 bases each). The germline CDR1 and CDR2 sequences are SQVTM and ANQGSEA. There are 13 residues in the CDR3. Trimming took 6 bases from V and 7 from J, leaving 16 bases between them. DNA of the CDR3: TGCAGCGTCCCCGGGGCGTCGTATAATGAGCAGTTCTTC. This encodes CSVPGASYNEQFF.

Concerning this clonotype itself: A much larger clone differs from this one at a single base, so this may be a read error. The chain joins TRBV20-1 to TRBJ2-1, with 11 bases lining up with TRBD2. The germline V gene has CDR1 DFQATT and CDR2 SNEGSKA (reference sequence). This CDR3 has 14 amino acids. The J segment lost 10 bases and the V segment lost 3 bases, leaving 8 bases of the junction unmatched. CDR3 nucleotides: TGCAGTGCTAGCCGACTAGCGGGGTCCTACGAGCAGTTCTTC. Translated, it gives CSASRLAGSYEQFF.

This clonotype was picked up a small number of times. Being one base from a much bigger clone, this may be a read error. The chain uses TRBV20-1 and TRBJ2-1; 14 bases align to TRBD2. The DNA end is more similar to TRBJ2-7, so the J call may be wrong. CDR1 DFQATT and CDR2 SNEGSKA come from the germline V gene (reference sequence). The CDR3 consists of 15 residues. CDR3 loop: CSVPGTSGRGNEQYF. In DNA, the CDR3 is TGCAGCGTTCCTGGGACTAGCGGGAGAGGCAATGAGCAGTACTTC.

This clonotype was counted between two and nine times. The rearrangement links TRBV28 to TRBJ2-6, with D possibly TRBD2 on 6 matching bases. Per the germline V gene, CDR1 is MDHEN and CDR2 is SYDVKM. This CDR3 contains 15 residues. V was shortened by 3 bases and J by 4 bases, with 10 bases between the two germline ends. Written as DNA, the CDR3 is TGTGCCAGCAGTTTTTGGGGAGGAGGGGCCAACGTCCTGACTTTC. This codes for CASSFWGGGANVLTF.

V is TRBV7-3 and J is TRBJ2-1, with 12 bases identical to TRBD2. Losses at the gene ends were 5 bases for V and 6 bases for J; bases not matched to a gene: 8. The CDR3 loop spans 16 amino acids. From germline, CDR1 is SGHTA and CDR2 FQGTGA. In nucleotides, the CDR3 is TGTGCCAGCAGCACGACCCCGGGACTAGCGGGCAATGAGCAGTTCTTC. Protein sequence: CASSTTPGLAGNEQFF.

This clonotype has just a few counts. This chain uses TRBV7-9 with TRBJ2-5, with a possible D match to TRBD1 (5 bases). CDR3 length: 15 residues. Trimming removed 2 bases from V and 4 bases from J, with 14 bases in between. Germline values: CDR1 SEHNR, CDR2 FQNEAQ (reference sequence). This chain's CDR3 is CASSLSATVRETQYF. In DNA form, the CDR3 reads TGTGCCAGCAGCTTATCAGCGACAGTCCGAGAGACCCAGTACTTC.

This clonotype was observed at least ten times. The chain recombines TRBV6-9 with TRBJ2-1; 7 nucleotides align to TRBD2. The CDR3 runs 18 residues. V lost 3 bases and J lost 2; bases outside the gene matches: 13. CDR1 MNHGY and CDR2 SVAAGI come from the germline V gene. CDR3 sequence (DNA): TGTGCCAGCAGTTACTCTGGGGTATCGGGGAGGGCCTACAATGAGCAGTTCTTC. Translation gives CASSYSGVSGRAYNEQFF.

A note on this clonotype: A junction boundary mismatches the germline segment, possibly from a read error. J is TRBJ2-7 and V is TRBV18, with 8 bases identical to TRBD1. CDR1 and CDR2 (germline): KGHSH, LQKENI. The CDR3 has 14 amino acids. CDR3 in amino acids: CASPPGTGGYEQYF. DNA for the CDR3: TGTGCCAGCCCACCCGGGACAGGAGGCTACGAGCAGTACTTC.

This clonotype was observed at least ten times. The V gene is TRBV7-2, the J gene TRBJ2-7; D possibly corresponds to TRBD1 (5 bases). This CDR3 is built from 14 residues. The V gene's germline CDR1 is SGHTA and CDR2 FQGNSA. V shed 2 bases and J shed 4 bases, with 12 bases lying between them. The CDR3 DNA reads TGTGCCAGCAGCTTAAGCAGGGTGGGGTACGAGCAGTACTTC. Its protein is CASSLSRVGYEQYF.

V is TRBV5-1 and J is TRBJ2-2; 11 bases align to TRBD1. Germline V gene data show CDR1 as SGHRS and CDR2 as YFSETQ. The CDR3 has 16 amino acids. J gave up 6 bases and V 4 bases, and 8 bases lay outside the gene matches. DNA for the CDR3: TGCGCCAGCAGCCCGGGACAGGGGGGCCGGGCCGGGGAGCTGTTTTTT. Translating gives CASSPGQGGRAGELFF. The variable domain in full, completed from reference TRBV5-1 and TRBJ2-2, reads KAGVTQTPRYLIKTRGQQVTLSCSPISGHRSVSWYQQTPGQGLQFLFEYFSETQRNKGNFPGRFSGRQFSNSRSEMNVSTLELGDSALYLCASSPGQGGRAGELFFGEGSRLTVL.

This clonotype was seen repeatedly, ten times or more. The chain carries TRBV28 and TRBJ2-3; 14 bases map to TRBD2. The CDR3 consists of 19 residues. Trimming removed 5 bases from V and 0 bases from J; junction bases left unmatched: 10. Germline CDR1 reads MDHEN; CDR2 reads SYDVKM. CDR3 in DNA: TGTGCCAGCAGTAATACCGGGACTAGCGGGAGAGCTAGCACAGATACGCAGTATTTT. Its translation: CASSNTGTSGRASTDTQYF.

The chain is built from TRBV6-1 and TRBJ2-5, with D unresolved. Germline values: CDR1 MNHNS, CDR2 SASEGT. The ends were cut back, 7 bases at V and 1 base at J, with 13 bases in the middle. CDR3 length: 14 residues. Here the CDR3 DNA reads TGTGCCAGCACCGATTGGGGTTTCCAAGAGACCCAGTACTTC. It codes for CASTDWGFQETQYF.